These 23 T cell receptor beta chains share one sample of origin, sequenced in a study of cytomegalovirus exposure and HLA in healthy donors. PCR was performed using 60 Vbeta and 13 Jbeta primers. Data came from immunoSEQ multiplex PCR; TCRdb stores just in-frame clones and leaves some out. The data contain roughly 150,000 clones, roughly 80% of them singletons. Material: PBMCs. All receptors come from a woman in her forties in good health and CMV-seropositive.

J is TRBJ1-3 and V is TRBV5-1, with a possible D match to TRBD1 (6 bases). The CDR3 contains 15 residues. CDR1 and CDR2 from the germline V gene are SGHRS and YFSETQ. Trimming took off 5 bases at V and 0 bases at J, with 12 bases between the two ends. The CDR3 region is CASRAPGVSGNTIYF. CDR3 coding DNA: TGCGCCAGCAGAGCTCCAGGGGTCTCTGGAAACACCATATATTTT.

The chain couples TRBV5-1 to TRBJ2-7, with 11 bases aligning to TRBD2. Germline assignment: CDR1 SGHRS and CDR2 YFSETQ. The CDR3 has 15 residues. V lost 3 bases and J lost 2; bases outside the gene matches: 4. In DNA, the CDR3 is TGCGCCAGCAGCTCTTTAGCGGGAGGGACCTACGAGCAGTACTTC. The encoded protein is CASSSLAGGTYEQYF.

With regard to this clone: Within the sample, other DNA sequences also encode this same CDR3. The CDR3 DNA is TGTGCCAGCAGTTTACGACAGGGGTCTGGCTACACCTTC. Amino acids: CASSLRQGSGYTF. This rearrangement joins TRBV7-3 to TRBJ1-2; 8 bases agree with TRBD1. This CDR3 comprises 13 residues. Per germline, CDR1 SGHTA and CDR2 FQGTGA. Unmatched junction bases numbered 7, after V lost 6 bases and J lost 7 bases. The full variable domain, completed using reference TRBV7-3 and TRBJ1-2, is GAGVSQTPSNKVTEKGKYVELRCDPISGHTALYWYRQSLGQGPEFLIYFQGTGAADDSGLPNDRFFAVRPEGSVSTLKIQRTERGDSAVYLCASSLRQGSGYTFGSGTRLTVV.

The rearrangement uses TRBV7-6 and TRBJ2-3, with 11 nucleotides matching TRBD2. Germline trimming cut 5 bases from V and 0 bases from J; bases unmatched to any gene: 7. The CDR3 loop spans 17 amino acids. Per germline, CDR1 SGHVS and CDR2 FNYEAQ. The CDR3 protein is CASSPLAGGPSTDTQYF. CDR3 bases: TGTGCCAGCAGCCCCTTAGCGGGAGGGCCGAGCACAGATACGCAGTATTTT.

The chain links TRBV28 to TRBJ1-2; no clear D. CDR1 and CDR2 (germline): MDHEN, SYDVKM. The CDR3 loop spans 14 amino acids. Trimming cost V 1 base and J 0 bases, with 6 bases left between them. Here the CDR3 DNA reads TGTGCCAGCAGTTTATTAGCCTCTAACTATGGCTACACCTTC. It translates to CASSLLASNYGYTF.

Written as DNA, the CDR3 is TGTGCCAGCAGCCTAGAAGCTCCGGGCGGAGGCCAAGAGACCCAGTACTTC. It is translated as CASSLEAPGGGQETQYF. V gene TRBV11-1 combines with J gene TRBJ2-5; TRBD2 might be the D (5 bases). V gave up 5 bases and J gave up 1 base, with 20 bases separating them. Germline assignment: CDR1 SGHAT and CDR2 FQDESV (reference sequence). This CDR3 is 17 amino acids long.

The chain has TRBV27 and TRBJ2-7, with a possible D match to TRBD2 (7 bases). The V end was cut by 0 bases, the J end by 2 bases, with 11 bases between. In germline, CDR1 is MNHEY, CDR2 SMNVEV (reference sequence). The CDR3 has 15 residues. The CDR3 DNA reads TGTGCCAGCAGTTTATCGGGAGGGGGACCCTACGAGCAGTACTTC. Protein sequence: CASSLSGGGPYEQYF.

V and J are TRBV28 and TRBJ2-1, with 7 bases lining up with TRBD2. The CDR3 totals 14 residues. The germline CDR1 and CDR2 sequences are MDHEN and SYDVKM. Trimming at V came to 7 bases and at J to 9 bases, leaving 12 bases not matched to a gene. CDR3 amino acids: CASKEGGRVGEQFF. CDR3 coding DNA: TGTGCCAGCAAGGAGGGCGGGAGAGTGGGTGAGCAGTTCTTC. The full variable domain, completed using reference TRBV28 and TRBJ2-1, is DVKVTQSSRYLVKRTGEKVFLECVQDMDHENMFWYRQDPGLGLRLIYFSYDVKMKEKGDIPEGYSVSREKKERFSLILESASTNQTSMYLCASKEGGRVGEQFFGPGTRLTVL.

This sequence joins TRBV29-1 and TRBJ1-2, with 10 bases lining up with TRBD1. The CDR3 has 12 residues. Germline V gives CDR1 SQVTM, CDR2 ANQGSEA. J gave up 4 bases and V 7 bases, and 3 bases lay outside the gene matches. CDR3 nucleotides: TGCAGCGGGCGGACAGGGGGCTATGGCTACACCTTC. Its protein product is CSGRTGGYGYTF.

This clone was detected a few times. The chain couples TRBV28 to TRBJ1-2; 8 bases map to TRBD1. Trimming removed 3 bases from V and 3 bases from J; junction bases left unmatched: 12. Germline CDR1 and CDR2: MDHEN and SYDVKM. The CDR3 length is 17 residues. CDR3 in amino acids: CASSFEGTGRGHYGYTF. The CDR3 DNA reads TGTGCCAGCAGTTTTGAGGGGACAGGAAGGGGACACTATGGCTACACCTTC.

The gene calls are TRBV28 and TRBJ2-7, with TRBD1 matching 9 bases. J lost 6 bases, V lost 11 bases, and 11 bases had no gene match. Germline CDR1 reads MDHEN; CDR2 reads SYDVKM. This CDR3 has 13 amino acids. The CDR3, as DNA: TGTGCCGCTAGTAACGGGACAGGGCTCGAGCAGTACTTC. This sequence encodes CAASNGTGLEQYF. The full variable domain, rest sourced from reference TRBV28 and TRBJ2-7, is DVKVTQSSRYLVKRTGEKVFLECVQDMDHENMFWYRQDPGLGLRLIYFSYDVKMKEKGDIPEGYSVSREKKERFSLILESASTNQTSMYLCAASNGTGLEQYFGPGTRLTVT.

This chain links TRBV2 with TRBJ2-3, with TRBD2 as a possible D gene (6 bases). The CDR3 is made up of 16 amino acids. Trimming took off 4 bases at V and 3 bases at J, with 17 bases between the two ends. Germline CDR1 is SNHLY and CDR2 is FYNNEI. The CDR3 coding sequence is TGTGCCAGCAGTGTGGTTGCGGAGGGGTGGACAGATACGCAGTATTTT. Translated: CASSVVAEGWTDTQYF. The full variable domain, in which reference TRBV2 and TRBJ2-3 provide the parts outside the CDR3, is EPEVTQTPSHQVTQMGQEVILRCVPISNHLYFYWYRQILGQKVEFLVSFYNNEISEKSEIFDDQFSVERPDGSNFTLKIRSTKLEDSAMYFCASSVVAEGWTDTQYFGPGTRLTVL.

The genes are TRBV5-4 and TRBJ2-1, with 8 bases matching TRBD2. V was pared by 2 bases and J by 12 bases, with 13 bases of the junction left unmatched. Germline V lookup: CDR1 SGHNT, CDR2 YYREEE (reference sequence). This CDR3 has 15 residues. The CDR3 nucleotides read TGTGCCAGCAGCTTTAAGACTAGCGACCTCACTGGGCAGTTCTTC. Its translation: CASSFKTSDLTGQFF. The complete variable domain, with remaining parts taken from reference TRBV5-4 and TRBJ2-1, reads ETGVTQSPTHLIKTRGQQVTLRCSSQSGHNTVSWYQQALGQGPQFIFQYYREEENGRGNFPPRFSGLQFPNYSSELNVNALELDDSALYLCASSFKTSDLTGQFFGPGTRLTVL.

This clone was seen a single time. The rearrangement joins TRBV18 to TRBJ2-2; a possible D gene is TRBD2 (6 bases). Trimming took 3 bases from V and 7 from J, leaving 12 bases between them. This CDR3 region has 14 residues. Germline assignment: CDR1 KGHSH and CDR2 LQKENI. As DNA, the CDR3 is TGTGCCAGCTCACCGGGACTCGTCGGCGGGGAGCTGTTTTTT. Translating it yields CASSPGLVGGELFF.

The rearrangement links TRBV2 to TRBJ2-1; TRBD2 agrees at 9 bases. The CDR3 sequence is 14 residues long. Germline assignment: CDR1 SNHLY and CDR2 FYNNEI. After removal of 6 bases from V and 8 bases from J, the junction contained 8 bases not matched to a gene. CDR3 DNA sequence: TGTGCCAGCAGGATGGGACTAGCATCGGATGAGCAGTTCTTC. This codes for CASRMGLASDEQFF.

Remarks on this clone: Compared with germline, one end of the junction differs, possibly owing to a read error. The rearrangement uses TRBV29-1 and TRBJ1-1; no clear D. The CDR3 is 15 residues long. Germline V gene sequence: CDR1 SQVTM, CDR2 ANQGSEA. This chain's CDR3 is CSVDLAIRGNAEAFF. CDR3 DNA sequence: TGCAGCGTTGATTTAGCCATTCGAGGGAACGCTGAAGCTTTCTTT.

V usage is TRBV5-1 and J usage is TRBJ2-1; 9 positions agree with TRBD2. In germline, CDR1 is SGHRS, CDR2 YFSETQ. The CDR3 is made up of 13 amino acids. The J segment lost 5 bases and the V segment lost 6 bases, leaving 3 bases of the junction unmatched. CDR3 DNA: TGCGCCAGCACTCTAGCGGGGAACAATGAGCAGTTCTTC. Its translation: CASTLAGNNEQFF. Filled out from reference TRBV5-1 and TRBJ2-1, the complete variable domain reads KAGVTQTPRYLIKTRGQQVTLSCSPISGHRSVSWYQQTPGQGLQFLFEYFSETQRNKGNFPGRFSGRQFSNSRSEMNVSTLELGDSALYLCASTLAGNNEQFFGPGTRLTVL.

The rearrangement uses TRBV6-5 and TRBJ1-4; 8 nucleotides match TRBD1. Germline V gene lookup returns CDR1 MNHEY and CDR2 SVGAGI. This CDR3 has 14 residues. J was trimmed by 4 bases and V by 6 bases; bases with no gene match: 4. The CDR3 here is CASRGTGNNEKLFF. CDR3 nucleotide sequence: TGTGCCAGCAGGGGGACAGGAAATAATGAAAAACTGTTTTTT.

The chain has TRBV7-2 and TRBJ1-2, with 8 bases aligning to TRBD1. V was clipped by 5 bases and J by 2 bases; unmatched bases: 4. This CDR3 has 14 residues. CDR1 and CDR2 from the germline V gene are SGHTA and FQGNSA. CDR3 amino acids: CASSRQGPNYGYTF. CDR3 bases: TGTGCCAGCAGCCGACAGGGGCCGAACTATGGCTACACCTTC.

The chain joins TRBV28 to TRBJ2-1; 12 nucleotides line up with TRBD2. CDR1 and CDR2 from the germline V gene are MDHEN and SYDVKM. V shed 5 bases, J shed 10 bases, and the junction held 9 bases outside the gene matches. This CDR3 comprises 15 residues. CDR3 in amino acids: CASSPRLAGAGEQFF. The CDR3 DNA is TGTGCCAGCAGTCCAAGACTAGCGGGGGCGGGGGAGCAGTTCTTC.

This chain uses TRBV9 with TRBJ1-1; 10 bases are a match to TRBD1. The CDR3 extends over 16 amino acids. In germline, CDR1 is SGDLS, CDR2 YYNGEE. The V and J ends lost 4 bases and 1 base, in that order; junction bases with no gene match: 7. In DNA form, the CDR3 reads TGTGCCAGCAGCCCGCGACAGGGGGCGCGGAACACTGAAGCTTTCTTT. Protein: CASSPRQGARNTEAFF.

A few counts support this clone. The chain joins TRBV5-4 to TRBJ2-7; 7 bases fit TRBD1. In germline, CDR1 is SGHNT, CDR2 YYREEE (reference sequence). The CDR3 runs to 15 residues. Trimming removed 5 bases from V and 5 bases from J; junction bases left unmatched: 13. CDR3 sequence: CASSFPGTDPHEQYF. The CDR3 DNA reads TGTGCCAGCAGTTTTCCCGGGACAGACCCCCACGAGCAGTACTTC.

The chain links TRBV5-1 to TRBJ1-3, with no clear D. Germline V gene lookup returns CDR1 SGHRS and CDR2 YFSETQ. This CDR3 region has 14 residues. V lost 5 bases to trimming and J lost 0 bases, with 9 bases between them. In nucleotides, the CDR3 is TGCGCCAGCAGTCCTAATTACTCTGGAAACACCATATATTTT. It is translated as CASSPNYSGNTIYF.